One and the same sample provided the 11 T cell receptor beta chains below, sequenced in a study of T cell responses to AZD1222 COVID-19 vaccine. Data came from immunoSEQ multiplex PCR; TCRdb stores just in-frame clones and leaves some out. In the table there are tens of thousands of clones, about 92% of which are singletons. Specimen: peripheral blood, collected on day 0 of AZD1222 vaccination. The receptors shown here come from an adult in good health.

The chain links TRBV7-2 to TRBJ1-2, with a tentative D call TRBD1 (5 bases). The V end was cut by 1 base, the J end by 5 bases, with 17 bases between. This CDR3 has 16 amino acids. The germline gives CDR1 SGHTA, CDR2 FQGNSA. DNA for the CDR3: TGTGCCAGCAGCTTAGAACCCGCAAGGGACCAGTATGGCTACACCTTC. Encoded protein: CASSLEPARDQYGYTF. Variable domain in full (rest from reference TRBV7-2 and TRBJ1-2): GAGVSQSPSNKVTEKGKDVELRCDPISGHTALYWYRQSLGQGLEFLIYFQGNSAPDKSGLPSDRFSAERTGGSVSTLTIQRTQQEDSAVYLCASSLEPARDQYGYTFGSGTRLTVV.

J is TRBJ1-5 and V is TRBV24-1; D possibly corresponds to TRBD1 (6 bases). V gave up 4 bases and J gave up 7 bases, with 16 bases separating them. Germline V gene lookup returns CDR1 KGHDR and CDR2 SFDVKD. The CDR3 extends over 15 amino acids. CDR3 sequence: CATSDRTAVGQPQHF. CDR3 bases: TGTGCCACCAGTGACAGGACAGCCGTTGGACAGCCCCAGCATTTT.

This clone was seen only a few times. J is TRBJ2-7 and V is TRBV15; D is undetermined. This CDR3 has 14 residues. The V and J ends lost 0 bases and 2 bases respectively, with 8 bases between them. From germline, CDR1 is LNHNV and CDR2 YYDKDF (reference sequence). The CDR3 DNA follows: TGTGCCACCAGCAGAGAGCCCGGAGCCTACGAGCAGTACTTC. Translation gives CATSREPGAYEQYF.

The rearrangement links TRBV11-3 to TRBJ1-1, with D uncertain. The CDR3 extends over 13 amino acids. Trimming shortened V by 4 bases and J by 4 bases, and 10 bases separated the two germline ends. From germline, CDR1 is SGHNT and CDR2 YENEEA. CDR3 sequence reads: CASSSGSGTEAFF. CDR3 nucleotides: TGTGCCAGCAGCTCGGGATCGGGCACTGAAGCTTTCTTT.

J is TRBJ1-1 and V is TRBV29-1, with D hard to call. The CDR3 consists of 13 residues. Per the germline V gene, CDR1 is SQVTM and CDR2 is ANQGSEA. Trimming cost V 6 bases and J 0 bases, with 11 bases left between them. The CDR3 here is CSVTSFMNTEAFF. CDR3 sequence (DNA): TGCAGCGTCACATCGTTCATGAACACTGAAGCTTTCTTT. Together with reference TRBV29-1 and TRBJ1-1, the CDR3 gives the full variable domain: SAVISQKPSRDICQRGTSLTIQCQVDSQVTMMFWYRQQPGQSLTLIATANQGSEATYESGFVIDKFPISRPNLTFSTLTVSNMSPEDSSIYLCSVTSFMNTEAFFGQGTRLTVV.

CDR3 loop: CASSPPGSPDTQYF. The CDR3 DNA sequence: TGTGCCAGCTCACCACCGGGCAGCCCAGATACGCAGTATTTT. The rearrangement uses TRBV18 and TRBJ2-3; unclear D gene. CDR1 and CDR2 from the germline V gene are KGHSH and LQKENI. Deletions cut 0 bases from V and 4 bases from J, with 8 bases between. The CDR3 loop spans 14 amino acids.

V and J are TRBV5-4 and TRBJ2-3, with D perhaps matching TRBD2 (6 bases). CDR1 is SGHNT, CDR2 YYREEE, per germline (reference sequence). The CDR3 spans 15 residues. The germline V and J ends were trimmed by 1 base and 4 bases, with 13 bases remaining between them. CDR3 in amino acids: CASSLKLAGPDTQYF. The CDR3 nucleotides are TGTGCCAGCAGCTTGAAACTAGCTGGTCCAGATACGCAGTATTTT. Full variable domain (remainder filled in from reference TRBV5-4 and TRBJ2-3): ETGVTQSPTHLIKTRGQQVTLRCSSQSGHNTVSWYQQALGQGPQFIFQYYREEENGRGNFPPRFSGLQFPNYSSELNVNALELDDSALYLCASSLKLAGPDTQYFGPGTRLTVL.

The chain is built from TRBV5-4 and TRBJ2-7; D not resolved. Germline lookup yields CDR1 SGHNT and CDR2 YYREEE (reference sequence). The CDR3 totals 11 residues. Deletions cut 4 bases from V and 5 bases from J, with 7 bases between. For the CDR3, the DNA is TGTGCCAGCAGCATAACAAACGAGCAGTACTTC. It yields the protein CASSITNEQYF. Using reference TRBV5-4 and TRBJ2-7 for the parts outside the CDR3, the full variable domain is ETGVTQSPTHLIKTRGQQVTLRCSSQSGHNTVSWYQQALGQGPQFIFQYYREEENGRGNFPPRFSGLQFPNYSSELNVNALELDDSALYLCASSITNEQYFGPGTRLTVT.

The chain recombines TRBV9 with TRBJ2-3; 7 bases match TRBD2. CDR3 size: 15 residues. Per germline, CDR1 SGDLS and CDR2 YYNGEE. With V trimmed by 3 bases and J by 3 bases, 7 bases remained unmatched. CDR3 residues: CASSGEAGSTDTQYF. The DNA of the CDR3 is TGTGCCAGCAGCGGAGAAGCGGGATCTACAGATACGCAGTATTTT.

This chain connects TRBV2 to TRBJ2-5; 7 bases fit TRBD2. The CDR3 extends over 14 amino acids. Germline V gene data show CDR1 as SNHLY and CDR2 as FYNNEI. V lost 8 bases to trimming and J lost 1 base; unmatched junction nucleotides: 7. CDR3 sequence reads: CASLPTGGQETQYF. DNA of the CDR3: TGTGCCAGCCTACCCACGGGGGGCCAAGAGACCCAGTACTTC.

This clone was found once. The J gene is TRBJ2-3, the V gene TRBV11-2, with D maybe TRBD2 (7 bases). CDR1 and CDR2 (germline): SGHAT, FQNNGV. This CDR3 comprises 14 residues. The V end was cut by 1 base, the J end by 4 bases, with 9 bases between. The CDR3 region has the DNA TGTGCCAGCAGCTTAGGGGGGGGCGCAGATACGCAGTATTTT. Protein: CASSLGGGADTQYF. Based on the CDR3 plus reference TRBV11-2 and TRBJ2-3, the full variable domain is EAGVAQSPRYKIIEKRQSVAFWCNPISGHATLYWYQQILGQGPKLLIQFQNNGVVDDSQLPKDRFSAERLKGVDSTLKIQPAKLEDSAVYLCASSLGGGADTQYFGPGTRLTVL.